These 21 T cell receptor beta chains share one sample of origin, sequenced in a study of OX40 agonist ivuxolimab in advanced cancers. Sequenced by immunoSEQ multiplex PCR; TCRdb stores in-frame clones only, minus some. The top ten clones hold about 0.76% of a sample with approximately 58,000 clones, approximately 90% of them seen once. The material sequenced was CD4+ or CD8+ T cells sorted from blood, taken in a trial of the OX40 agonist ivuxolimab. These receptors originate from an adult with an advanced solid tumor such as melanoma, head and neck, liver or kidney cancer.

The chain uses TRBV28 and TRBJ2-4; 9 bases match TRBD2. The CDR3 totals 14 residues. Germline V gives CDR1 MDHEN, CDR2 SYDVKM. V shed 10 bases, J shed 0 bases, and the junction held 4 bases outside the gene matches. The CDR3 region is CATATSGAKNIQYF. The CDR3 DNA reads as TGTGCCACCGCGACTAGCGGAGCCAAAAACATTCAGTACTTC.

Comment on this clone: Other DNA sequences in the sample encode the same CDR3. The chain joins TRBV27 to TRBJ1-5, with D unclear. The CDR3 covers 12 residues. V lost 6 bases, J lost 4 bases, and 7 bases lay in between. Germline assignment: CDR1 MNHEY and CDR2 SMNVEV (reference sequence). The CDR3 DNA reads TGTGCCAGCAGCTTCAGGAATCAGCCCCAGCATTTT. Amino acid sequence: CASSFRNQPQHF.

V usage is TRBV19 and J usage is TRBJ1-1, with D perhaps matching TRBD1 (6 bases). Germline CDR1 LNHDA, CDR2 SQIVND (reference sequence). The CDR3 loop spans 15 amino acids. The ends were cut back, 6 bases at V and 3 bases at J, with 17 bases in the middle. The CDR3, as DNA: TGTGCCAGTAGGAACCCCGGGACAATAGACACTGAAGCTTTCTTT. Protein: CASRNPGTIDTEAFF.

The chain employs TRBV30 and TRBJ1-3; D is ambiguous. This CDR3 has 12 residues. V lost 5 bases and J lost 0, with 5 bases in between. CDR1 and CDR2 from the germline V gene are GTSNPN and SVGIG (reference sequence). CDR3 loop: CAWLTSGNTIYF. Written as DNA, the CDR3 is TGTGCCTGGCTGACCTCTGGAAACACCATATATTTT.

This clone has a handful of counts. Here the CDR3 DNA reads TGTGCCAGCAGTGCCTCTTCTACGCAGTATTTT. Amino acid sequence: CASSASSTQYF. The chain employs TRBV6-1 and TRBJ2-3; D is unclear. Germline V gene sequence: CDR1 MNHNS, CDR2 SASEGT. CDR3 size: 11 residues. V was clipped by 4 bases and J by 8 bases, with 7 bases between them.

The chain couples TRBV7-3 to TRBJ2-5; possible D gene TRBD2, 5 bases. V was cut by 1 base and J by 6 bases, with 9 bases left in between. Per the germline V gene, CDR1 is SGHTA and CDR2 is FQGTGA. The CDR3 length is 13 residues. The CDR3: CASSLNRDKTQYF. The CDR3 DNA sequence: TGTGCCAGCAGCTTAAACCGGGATAAGACCCAGTACTTC. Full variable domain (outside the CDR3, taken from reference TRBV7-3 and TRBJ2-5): GAGVSQTPSNKVTEKGKYVELRCDPISGHTALYWYRQSLGQGPEFLIYFQGTGAADDSGLPNDRFFAVRPEGSVSTLKIQRTERGDSAVYLCASSLNRDKTQYFGPGTRLLVL.

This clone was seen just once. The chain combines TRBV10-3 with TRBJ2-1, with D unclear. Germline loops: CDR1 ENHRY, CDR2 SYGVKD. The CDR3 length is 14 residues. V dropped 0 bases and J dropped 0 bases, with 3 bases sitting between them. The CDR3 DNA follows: TGTGCCATCAGTGAGTCGGGCTCCTACAATGAGCAGTTCTTC. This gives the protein CAISESGSYNEQFF.

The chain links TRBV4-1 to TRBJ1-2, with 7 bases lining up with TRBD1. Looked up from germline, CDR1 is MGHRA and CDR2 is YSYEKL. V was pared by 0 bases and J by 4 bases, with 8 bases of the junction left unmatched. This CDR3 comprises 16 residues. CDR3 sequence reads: CASSQDSGGTFYGYTF. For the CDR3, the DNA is TGCGCCAGCAGCCAAGACTCAGGGGGGACTTTCTATGGCTACACCTTC.

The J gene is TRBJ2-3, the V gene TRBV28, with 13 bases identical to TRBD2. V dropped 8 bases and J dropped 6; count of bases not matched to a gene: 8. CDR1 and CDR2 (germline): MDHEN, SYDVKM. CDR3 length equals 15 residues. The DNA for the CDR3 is TGTGCCAGCCGGACTAGCGGGAGAGGGGGGGATACGCAGTATTTT. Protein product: CASRTSGRGGDTQYF.

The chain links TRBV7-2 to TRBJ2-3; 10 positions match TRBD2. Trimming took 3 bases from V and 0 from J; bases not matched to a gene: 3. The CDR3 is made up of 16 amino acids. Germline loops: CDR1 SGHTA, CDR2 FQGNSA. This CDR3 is CASSFSGRYSTDTQYF. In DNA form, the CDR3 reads TGTGCCAGCAGCTTTAGCGGGAGGTATAGCACAGATACGCAGTATTTT.

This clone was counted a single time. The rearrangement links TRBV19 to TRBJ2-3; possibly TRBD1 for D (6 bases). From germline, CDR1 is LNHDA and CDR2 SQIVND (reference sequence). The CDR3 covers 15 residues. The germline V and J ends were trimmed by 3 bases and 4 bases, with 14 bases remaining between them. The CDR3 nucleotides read TGTGCCAGTAGTATGTCCCGACAGGAACCAGATACGCAGTATTTT. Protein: CASSMSRQEPDTQYF.

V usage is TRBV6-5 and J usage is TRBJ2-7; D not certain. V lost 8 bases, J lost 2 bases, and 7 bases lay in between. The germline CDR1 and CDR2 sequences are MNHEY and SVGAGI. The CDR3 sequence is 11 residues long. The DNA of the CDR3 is TGTGCCAGCTTCTCCCCCTACGAGCAGTACTTC. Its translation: CASFSPYEQYF.

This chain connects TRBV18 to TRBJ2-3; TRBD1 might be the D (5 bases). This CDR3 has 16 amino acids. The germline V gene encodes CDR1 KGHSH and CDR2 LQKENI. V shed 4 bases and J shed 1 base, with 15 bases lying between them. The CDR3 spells CASSQKGRRGTDTQYF. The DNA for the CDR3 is TGTGCCAGCTCACAAAAGGGGCGAAGGGGCACAGATACGCAGTATTTT.

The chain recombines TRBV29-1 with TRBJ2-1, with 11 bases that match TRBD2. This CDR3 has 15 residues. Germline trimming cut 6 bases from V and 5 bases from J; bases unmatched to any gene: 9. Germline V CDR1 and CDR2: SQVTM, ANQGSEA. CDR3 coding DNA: TGCAGCGTAATGACTAGCGGGATCGGGAACAATGAGCAGTTCTTC. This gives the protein CSVMTSGIGNNEQFF.

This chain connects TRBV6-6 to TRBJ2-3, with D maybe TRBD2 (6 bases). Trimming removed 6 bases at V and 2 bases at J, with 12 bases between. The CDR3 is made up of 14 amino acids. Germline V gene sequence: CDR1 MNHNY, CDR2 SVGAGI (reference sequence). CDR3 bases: TGTGCCAGCAGCCTACTAGCCCCCACAGATACGCAGTATTTT. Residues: CASSLLAPTDTQYF.

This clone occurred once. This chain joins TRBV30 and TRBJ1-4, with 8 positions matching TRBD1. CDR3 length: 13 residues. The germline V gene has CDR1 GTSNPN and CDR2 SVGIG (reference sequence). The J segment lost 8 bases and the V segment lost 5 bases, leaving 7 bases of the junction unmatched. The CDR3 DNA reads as TGTGCCTGGGGGTTCGACAGGGGCGAAAAACTGTTTTTT. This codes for CAWGFDRGEKLFF.

In DNA, the CDR3 is TGTGCCAGCAGCTTAAGTGGGGGGTCCAGGATCTCTGGAAACACCATATATTTT. Translated: CASSLSGGSRISGNTIYF. The V gene is TRBV7-2, the J gene TRBJ1-3; weak D call: TRBD1 (5 bases). Trimming took 2 bases from V and 0 from J, leaving 17 bases between them. CDR3 length: 18 amino acids. Germline V CDR1 and CDR2: SGHTA, FQGNSA.

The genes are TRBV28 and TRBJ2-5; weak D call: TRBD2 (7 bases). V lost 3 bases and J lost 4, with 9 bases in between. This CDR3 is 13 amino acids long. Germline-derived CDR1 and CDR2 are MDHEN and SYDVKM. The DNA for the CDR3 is TGTGCCAGCAGTTTGGGGGGGGCAGAGACCCAGTACTTC. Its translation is CASSLGGAETQYF.

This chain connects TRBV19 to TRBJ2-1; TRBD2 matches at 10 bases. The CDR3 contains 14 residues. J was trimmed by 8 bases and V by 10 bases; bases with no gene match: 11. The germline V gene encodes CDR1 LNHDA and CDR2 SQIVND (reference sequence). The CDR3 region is CATRTSGTFYEQFF. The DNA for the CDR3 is TGTGCCACCCGCACTAGCGGGACTTTTTATGAGCAGTTCTTC. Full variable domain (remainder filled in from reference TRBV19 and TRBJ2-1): DGGITQSPKYLFRKEGQNVTLSCEQNLNHDAMYWYRQDPGQGLRLIYYSQIVNDFQKGDIAEGYSVSREKKESFPLTVTSAQKNPTAFYLCATRTSGTFYEQFFGPGTRLTVL.

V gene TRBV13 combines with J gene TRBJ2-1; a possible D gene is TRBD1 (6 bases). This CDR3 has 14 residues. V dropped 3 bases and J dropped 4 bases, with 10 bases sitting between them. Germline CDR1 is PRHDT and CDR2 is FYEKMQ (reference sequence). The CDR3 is CASSFSGEYNEQFF. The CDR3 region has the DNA TGTGCCAGCAGCTTTTCAGGGGAATACAATGAGCAGTTCTTC.

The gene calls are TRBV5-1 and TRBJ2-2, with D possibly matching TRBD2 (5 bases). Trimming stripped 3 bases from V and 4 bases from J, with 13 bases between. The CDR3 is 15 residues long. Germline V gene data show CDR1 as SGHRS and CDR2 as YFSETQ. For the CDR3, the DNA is TGCGCCAGCAGCTGGCCGACGGGAACCACCGGGGAGCTGTTTTTT. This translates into CASSWPTGTTGELFF.